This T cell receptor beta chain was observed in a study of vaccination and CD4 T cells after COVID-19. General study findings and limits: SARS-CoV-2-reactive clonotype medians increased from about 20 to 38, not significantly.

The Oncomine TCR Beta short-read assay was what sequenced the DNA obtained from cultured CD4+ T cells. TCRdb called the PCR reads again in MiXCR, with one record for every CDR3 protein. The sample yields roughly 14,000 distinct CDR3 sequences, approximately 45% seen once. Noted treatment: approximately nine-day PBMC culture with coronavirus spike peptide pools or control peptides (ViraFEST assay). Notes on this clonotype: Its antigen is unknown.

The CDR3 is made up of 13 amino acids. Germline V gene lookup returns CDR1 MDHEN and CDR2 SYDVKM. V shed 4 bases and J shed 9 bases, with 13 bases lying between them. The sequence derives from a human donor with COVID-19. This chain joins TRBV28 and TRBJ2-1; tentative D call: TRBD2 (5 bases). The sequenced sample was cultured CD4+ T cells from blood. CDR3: CASSSLGLREQFF. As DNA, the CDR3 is TGTGCCAGCAGTTCCCTTGGACTCCGTGAGCAGTTCTTC.